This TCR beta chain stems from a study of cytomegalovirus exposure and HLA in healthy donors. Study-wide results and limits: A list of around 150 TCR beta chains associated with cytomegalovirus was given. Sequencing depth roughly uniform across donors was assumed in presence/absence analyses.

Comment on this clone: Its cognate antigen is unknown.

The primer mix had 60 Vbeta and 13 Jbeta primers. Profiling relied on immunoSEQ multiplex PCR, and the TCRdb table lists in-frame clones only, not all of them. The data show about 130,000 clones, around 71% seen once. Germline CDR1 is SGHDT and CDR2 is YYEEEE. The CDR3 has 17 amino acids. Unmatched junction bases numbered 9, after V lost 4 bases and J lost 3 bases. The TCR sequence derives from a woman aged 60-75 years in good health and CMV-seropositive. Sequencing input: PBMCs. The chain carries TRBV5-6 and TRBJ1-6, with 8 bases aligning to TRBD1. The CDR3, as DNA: TGTGCCAGCAGCCCGCCGGGACAGGCAATCTATAATTCACCCCTCCACTTT. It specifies CASSPPGQAIYNSPLHF. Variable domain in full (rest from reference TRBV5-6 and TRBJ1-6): DAGVTQSPTHLIKTRGQQVTLRCSPKSGHDTVSWYQQALGQGPQFIFQYYEEEERQRGNFPDRFSGHQFPNYSSELNVNALLLGDSALYLCASSPPGQAIYNSPLHFGNGTRLTVT.